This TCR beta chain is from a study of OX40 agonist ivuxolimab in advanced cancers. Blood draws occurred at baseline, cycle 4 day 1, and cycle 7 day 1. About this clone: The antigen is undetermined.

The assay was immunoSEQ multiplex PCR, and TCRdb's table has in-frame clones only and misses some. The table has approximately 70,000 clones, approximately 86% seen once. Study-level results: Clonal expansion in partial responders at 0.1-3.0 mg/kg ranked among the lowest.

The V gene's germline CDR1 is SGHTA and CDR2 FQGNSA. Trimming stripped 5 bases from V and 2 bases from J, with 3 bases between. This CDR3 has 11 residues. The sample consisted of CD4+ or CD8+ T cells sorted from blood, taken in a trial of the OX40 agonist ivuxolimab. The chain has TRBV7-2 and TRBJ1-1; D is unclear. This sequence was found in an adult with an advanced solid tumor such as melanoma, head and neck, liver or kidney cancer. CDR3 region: CASSRNTEAFF. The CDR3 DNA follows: TGTGCCAGCAGCCGAAACACTGAAGCTTTCTTT.